This TCR beta chain was captured by sequencing in a study of regulatory T cells in long-lasting Graves disease. Study-level background: Antithyroid drugs had been taken under 3 months by newly diagnosed Graves' patients.

Germline CDR1 and CDR2: LGHDT and YNNKEL (reference sequence). The CDR3 sequence is 14 residues long. Trimming left V 3 bases short and J 6 bases short, with 13 bases between. Building of the TCR beta libraries involved iRepertoire HTBI primers and Arm-PCR of CDR3 regions. One entry per CDR3 protein results from TCRdb running MiXCR on the multiplex PCR reads. The table records fewer than 650,000 distinct CDR3 sequences, roughly 15% of them present only once. This clonotype was seen more than once but under ten times. Time point specified: newly diagnosed GD, antithyroid drugs for less than 3 months. The TCR library was prepared using RNA isolated from PBMCs. In addition, the sample was reused for a study of T cells in Graves' hyperthyroidism and ophthalmopathy.

The source is a woman aged 30 to 39 with Graves disease. The rearrangement links TRBV3-1 to TRBJ2-3, with a tentative D call TRBD2 (5 bases). The sample here was peripheral blood mononuclear cells (PBMCs), taken at new diagnosis, from a patient treated with antithyroid drugs. In DNA, the CDR3 is TGTGCCAGCAGCCATACCGAGGGCAGCGATACGCAGTATTTT. It encodes CASSHTEGSDTQYF.